The rows below give T cell receptor beta chains drawn from one sample of a study of blood T cell repertoires in COVID-19. Using immunoSEQ multiplex PCR, the repertoire was profiled, and TCRdb retains in-frame clones only, with some absent. The sample records approximately 170,000 clones, around 89% being singletons. Specimen: peripheral blood. The source of these receptors is a man aged 50 or older who had recovered from COVID-19. The CDR3 runs from the conserved cysteine through the conserved F or W.

J gene,CDR3 length,V gene,CDR3 protein
TRBJ1-4,15,TRBV7-9,CASSLGLRANEKLFF
TRBJ2-6,17,TRBV19,CASSVPRGAHGANVLTF
TRBJ2-5,16,TRBV28,CASSPFRAGARETQYF
TRBJ1-4,16,TRBV5-1,CASSLGTGRSNEKLFF
TRBJ2-7,14,TRBV28,CASQVPNRINEQYF
TRBJ2-3,16,TRBV27,CASSKTSGGSTDTQYF
TRBJ2-6,17,TRBV7-3,CASSLAGGLSGANVLTF
TRBJ1-5,14,TRBV7-2,CASSLTGASQPQHF
TRBJ2-1,12,TRBV3-1/TRBV3-2,CASGRGYNEQFF
TRBJ1-1,13,TRBV6-5,CASRQGSGTEAFF
TRBJ1-1,14,TRBV28,CASSLSGPNTEAFF
TRBJ2-5,13,TRBV18,CASSGQLQETQYF
TRBJ2-5,14,TRBV7-2,CASSLGLGPETQYF
TRBJ2-6,16,TRBV6-2/TRBV6-3,CASSYRRPSGANVLTF
TRBJ2-7,13,TRBV28,CASSTWLPYEQYF
TRBJ1-2,12,TRBV30,CAWSTSTGGYTF
TRBJ1-1,13,TRBV10-2,CASRPGVGAEAFF
TRBJ2-7,16,TRBV4-3,CASSQSRLAGVHEQYF
TRBJ2-5,15,TRBV5-1,CASRRTGVLGETQYF
TRBJ2-1,15,TRBV5-1,CASSLAPTGYDEQFF
TRBJ2-1,13,TRBV24-1,CATSDLIRTRQFF
TRBJ1-6,15,TRBV18,CASSLQGQGDSPLHF
TRBJ2-5,15,TRBV7-3,CASSFYPRPGETQYF
TRBJ1-2,21,TRBV14,CASSQGLNTGTGAPSNYGYTF
TRBJ1-2,16,TRBV6-2/TRBV6-3,CASSYSGTGSDYGYTF